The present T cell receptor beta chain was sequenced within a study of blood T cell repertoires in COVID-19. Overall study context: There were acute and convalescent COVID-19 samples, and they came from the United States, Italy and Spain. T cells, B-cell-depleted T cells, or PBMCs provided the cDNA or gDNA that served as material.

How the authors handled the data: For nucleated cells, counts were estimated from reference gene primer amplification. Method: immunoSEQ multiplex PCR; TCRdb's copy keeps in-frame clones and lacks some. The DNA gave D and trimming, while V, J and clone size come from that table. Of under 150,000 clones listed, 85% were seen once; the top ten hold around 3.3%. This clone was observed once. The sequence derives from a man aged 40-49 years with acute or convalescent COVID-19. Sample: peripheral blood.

CDR3: CASSPIPGEETQYF. CDR3 DNA: TGTGCCAGCTCACCGATTCCAGGGGAAGAGACCCAGTACTTC. The V and J genes are TRBV18 and TRBJ2-5, with D maybe TRBD1 (6 bases). Germline CDR1 and CDR2: KGHSH and LQKENI. Trimming cost V 3 bases and J 3 bases, with 11 bases left between them. The CDR3 spans 14 residues. The entire variable domain, with the rest obtained from reference TRBV18 and TRBJ2-5, is as follows: NAGVMQNPRHLVRRRGQEARLRCSPMKGHSHVYWYRQLPEEGLKFMVYLQKENIIDESGMPKERFSAEFPKEGPSILRIQQVVRGDSAAYFCASSPIPGEETQYFGPGTRLLVL.